This T cell receptor (beta chain) was observed in a study of blood T cells in healthy people across ages. Next came a second PCR, run for roughly 6 to 11 cycles, which used a sample-barcoded 5' primer along with a J-beta primer mix. MiXCR, run by TCRdb on the 5' RACE reads, gives a single entry per CDR3 protein. Of about a million distinct CDR3 sequences detected, roughly 51% appear once; the ten largest clones hold roughly 23%. The study's findings and limits: TCR beta diversity per million T cells fell roughly linearly with age.

A note on this clonotype: Its antigen is undetermined.

The CDR3 spans 16 residues. CDR1 and CDR2 from the germline V gene are SGHRS and YFSETQ. Losses at the gene ends were 3 bases for V and 6 bases for J; bases not matched to a gene: 5. The sequencing sample was made of blood. The receptor's source is a woman aged 55-69 years in good health. V gene TRBV5-1 combines with J gene TRBJ2-1; TRBD2 matches 14 bases. DNA for the CDR3: TGCGCCAGCAGCTCGGTGACTAGCGGGAGGGCCAATGAGCAGTTCTTC. Its protein is CASSSVTSGRANEQFF.